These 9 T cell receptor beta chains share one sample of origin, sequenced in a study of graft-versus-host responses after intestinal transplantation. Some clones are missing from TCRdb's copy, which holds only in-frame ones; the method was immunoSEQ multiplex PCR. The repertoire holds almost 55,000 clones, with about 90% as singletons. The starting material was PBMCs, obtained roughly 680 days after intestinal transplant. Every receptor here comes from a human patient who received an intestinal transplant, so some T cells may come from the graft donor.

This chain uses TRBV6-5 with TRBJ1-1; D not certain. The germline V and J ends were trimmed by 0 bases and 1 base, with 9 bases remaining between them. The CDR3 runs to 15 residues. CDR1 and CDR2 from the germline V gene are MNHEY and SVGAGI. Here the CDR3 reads CASSYSIMRNTEAFF. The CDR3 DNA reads TGTGCCAGCAGTTACTCGATAATGAGGAACACTGAAGCTTTCTTT.

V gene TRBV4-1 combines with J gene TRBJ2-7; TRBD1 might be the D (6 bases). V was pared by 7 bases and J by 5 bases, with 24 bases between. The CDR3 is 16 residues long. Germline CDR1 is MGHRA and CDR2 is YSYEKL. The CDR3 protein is CASKLQEGGRYDEQYF. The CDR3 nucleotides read TGCGCCAGCAAGTTACAGGAAGGGGGACGTTACGACGAGCAGTACTTC.

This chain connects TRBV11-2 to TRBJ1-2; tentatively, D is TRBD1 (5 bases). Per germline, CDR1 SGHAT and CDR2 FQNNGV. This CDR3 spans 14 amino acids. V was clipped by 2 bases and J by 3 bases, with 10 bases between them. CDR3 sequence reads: CASSLYEGHYGYTF. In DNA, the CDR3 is TGTGCCAGCAGCTTATATGAGGGGCACTATGGCTACACCTTC.

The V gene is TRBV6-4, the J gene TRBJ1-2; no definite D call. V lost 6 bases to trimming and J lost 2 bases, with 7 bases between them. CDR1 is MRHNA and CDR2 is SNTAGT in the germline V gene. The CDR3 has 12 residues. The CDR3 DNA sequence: TGTGCCAGCAGGGGGAAGAACTATGGCTACACCTTC. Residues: CASRGKNYGYTF.

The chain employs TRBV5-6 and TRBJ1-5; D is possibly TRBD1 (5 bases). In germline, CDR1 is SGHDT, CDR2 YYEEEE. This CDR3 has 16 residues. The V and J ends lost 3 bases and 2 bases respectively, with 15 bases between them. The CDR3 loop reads CASSSGQGRGNQPQHF. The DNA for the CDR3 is TGTGCCAGCAGCTCCGGGCAGGGAAGGGGCAATCAGCCCCAGCATTTT.

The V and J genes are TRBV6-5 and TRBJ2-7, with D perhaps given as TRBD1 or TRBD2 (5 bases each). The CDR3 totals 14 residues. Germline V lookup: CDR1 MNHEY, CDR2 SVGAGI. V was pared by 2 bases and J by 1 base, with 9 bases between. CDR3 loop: CASSYVEGSYEQYF. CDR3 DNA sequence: TGTGCCAGCAGTTACGTAGAGGGGTCCTACGAGCAGTACTTC.

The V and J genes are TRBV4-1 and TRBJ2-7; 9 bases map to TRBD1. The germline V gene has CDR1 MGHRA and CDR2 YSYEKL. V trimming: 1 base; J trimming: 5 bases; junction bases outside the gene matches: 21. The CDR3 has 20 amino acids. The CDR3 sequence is CASSQGRTGATLSTNDEQYF. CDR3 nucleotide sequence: TGCGCCAGCAGCCAAGGTCGGACAGGGGCTACCCTATCTACTAATGACGAGCAGTACTTC.

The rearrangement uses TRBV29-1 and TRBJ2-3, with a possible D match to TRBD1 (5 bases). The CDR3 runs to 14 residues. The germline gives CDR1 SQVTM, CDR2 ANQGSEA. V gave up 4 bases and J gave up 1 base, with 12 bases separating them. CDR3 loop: CSVAIDRGTDTQYF. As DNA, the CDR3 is TGCAGCGTTGCTATAGACAGAGGCACAGATACGCAGTATTTT.

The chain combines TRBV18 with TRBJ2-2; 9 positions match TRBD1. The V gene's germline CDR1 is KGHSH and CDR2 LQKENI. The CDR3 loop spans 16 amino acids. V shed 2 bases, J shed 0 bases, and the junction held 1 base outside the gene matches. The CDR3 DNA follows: TGTGCCAGCTCACCAAACAGGGGGCCGAACACCGGGGAGCTGTTTTTT. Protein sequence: CASSPNRGPNTGELFF.